What follows is one T cell receptor (beta chain) and its context. Sample treatment: preoperative locoregional IRX-2 cytokine immunotherapy. Germline CDR1 KGHSH, CDR2 LQKENI. J gave up 1 base and V 3 bases, and 1 base lay outside the gene matches. This CDR3 is 15 amino acids long. This sample was taken from a study of preoperative IRX-2 immunotherapy in early breast cancer. The assay was immunoSEQ multiplex PCR, and TCRdb's table has in-frame clones only and misses some. Here the sample spans under 25,000 clones, around four fifths being singletons. The source of this sequence is a human donor with breast cancer. The chain recombines TRBV18 with TRBJ2-2, with TRBD1 identical over 8 bases. This specimen was lymph node tissue, taken after IRX-2 immunotherapy. The CDR3 DNA follows: TGTGCCAGCTCACCCGGACAGGGGAACACCGGGGAGCTGTTTTTT. Its translation is CASSPGQGNTGELFF.